A single TCR beta chain is shown here with its context. Its matching antigen is unknown. The entirety of the isolated RNA underwent reverse transcription, so expressed TCRB transcripts were sequenced. Libraries were prepared by immunoSEQ multiplex PCR; TCRdb keeps only in-frame clonotypes and omits some of them. In the table there are hundreds of thousands of clones, 11% to 15% of which are singletons. This sample is part of a study of beta chain features in type 1 diabetes. Study-wide results and limits: Moderately but significantly shorter TCRB CDR3s were found in Type 1 diabetes patients in all four CD4+ subsets.

Per the germline V gene, CDR1 is SGHRS and CDR2 is YFSETQ. With 4 bases clipped from V and 5 bases from J, the junction kept 16 bases outside the gene matches. The CDR3 covers 17 residues. The sequenced sample was naive CD4+ T cells from blood. V and J are TRBV5-1 and TRBJ2-3, with 7 bases identical to TRBD1. The source of this sequence is a man aged 18 to 30 with type 1 diabetes. In nucleotides, the CDR3 is TGCGCCAGCAGCGCCGGACAGGACCTGAGTGTTGGAGATACGCAGTATTTT. It is translated as CASSAGQDLSVGDTQYF.